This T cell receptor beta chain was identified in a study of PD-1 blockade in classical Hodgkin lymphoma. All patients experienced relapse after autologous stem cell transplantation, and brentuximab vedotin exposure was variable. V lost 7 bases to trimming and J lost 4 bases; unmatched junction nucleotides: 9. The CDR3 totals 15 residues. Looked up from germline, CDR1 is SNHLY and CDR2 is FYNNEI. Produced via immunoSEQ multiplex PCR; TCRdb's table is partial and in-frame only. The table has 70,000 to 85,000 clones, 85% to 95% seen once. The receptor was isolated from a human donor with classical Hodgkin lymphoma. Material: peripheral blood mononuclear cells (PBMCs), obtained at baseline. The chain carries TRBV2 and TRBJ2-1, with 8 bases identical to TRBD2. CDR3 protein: CASIVSSGPYNEQFF. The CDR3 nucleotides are TGTGCCAGCATCGTATCTAGCGGGCCATACAATGAGCAGTTCTTC.